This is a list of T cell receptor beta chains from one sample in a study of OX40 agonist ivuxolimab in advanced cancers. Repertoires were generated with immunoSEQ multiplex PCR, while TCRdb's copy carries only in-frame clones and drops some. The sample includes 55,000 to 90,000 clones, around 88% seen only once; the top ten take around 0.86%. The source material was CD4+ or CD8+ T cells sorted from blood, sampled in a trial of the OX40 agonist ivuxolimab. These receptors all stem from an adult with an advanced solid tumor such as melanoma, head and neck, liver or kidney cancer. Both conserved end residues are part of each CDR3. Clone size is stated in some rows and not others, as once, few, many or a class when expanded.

CATIDPGQSIYEQYF TRBV10-3 - TRBJ2-7 15
CASSFDRGYEQYF TRBV7-2 - TRBJ2-7 13
CASSYSTGTLTDTQYF TRBV6-5 - TRBJ2-3 16
CASSQGTAGNTIYF TRBV18 - TRBJ1-3 14
CASRPGLAGETQYF TRBV5-1 once TRBJ2-5 14
CASSLNRGYSPLHF TRBV7-2 - TRBJ1-6 14
CASSPLETGELFF TRBV18 - TRBJ2-2 13
CASSYETGTNEKLFF TRBV6-6 - TRBJ1-4 15
CASSPSRSGNTIYF TRBV14 - TRBJ1-3 14
CASSTSTGGRGEQYF TRBV7-2 few TRBJ2-7 15
CASSSTSRDSFTHTEAFF TRBV5-6 - TRBJ1-1 18
CASSLGAAGTSGSYEQYF TRBV5-1 - TRBJ2-7 18
CASSSGAISGNTIYF TRBV5-8 - TRBJ1-3 15
CASSGQGPGTGELFF TRBV9 - TRBJ2-2 15
CASSQAGLETQYF TRBV4-1 - TRBJ2-5 13
CASSYLGGGETQYF TRBV6-6 - TRBJ2-5 14
CASSYSLGAQYF TRBV6-6 - TRBJ2-5 12
CASSHWGTSGRANTGELFF TRBV11-2 - TRBJ2-2 19
CASRRTGANYGYTF TRBV27 - TRBJ1-2 14
CASSERGIGSYEQYF TRBV19 medium-sized TRBJ2-7 15
CASSRDSKSGELFF TRBV7-8 - TRBJ2-2 14
CASSPLEFGEQYF TRBV18 - TRBJ2-7 13
CASSPPGHVSQPQHF TRBV21-1 - TRBJ1-5 15
CASSQGYSSSGANVLTF TRBV19 - TRBJ2-6 17
CASSLASGGNTQYF TRBV7-2 - TRBJ2-3 14
CAISESNLWGAKNIQYF TRBV10-3 - TRBJ2-4 17
CAISDYGGAGETQYF TRBV10-3 - TRBJ2-5 15
CASSFLPGGAGELFF TRBV11-2 - TRBJ2-2 15
CASSVTTGQGELFF TRBV9 - TRBJ2-2 14
CASAPAWGVQETQYF TRBV19 - TRBJ2-5 15
CASRERLATGDTQYF TRBV7-8 - TRBJ2-3 15
CATSRTRQVTDTQYF TRBV15 - TRBJ2-3 15
CASSLGTGGIPDTQYF TRBV7-6 - TRBJ2-3 16
CASSLMAGGTYEQYF TRBV7-3 - TRBJ2-7 15
CASSLGGAGGTDTQYF TRBV11-2 - TRBJ2-3 16
CASSEYRSNQPQHF TRBV6-1 - TRBJ1-5 14
CASSPGTGMADTQYF TRBV5-4 - TRBJ2-3 15